The source of this T cell receptor beta chain is a study of blood T cell repertoires in COVID-19 (TCRdb year 2020). With regard to the full study: Samples from collaborators originated in the United States, Italy and Spain and spanned both the acute and convalescent phases of COVID-19. The prospective study material was composed of cDNA or gDNA derived from T cells, B-cell-depleted T cells, or PBMCs. Subjects who had been exposed to COVID-19, were actively infected with it, or had recovered from it provided the deeply sampled blood TCRbeta repertoires that made up the dataset. A freely available public database, intended as a resource for researchers studying the immune response to SARS-CoV-2, is where the repertoires were released. The samples were drawn from two sources: the first 160 participants of the ongoing ImmuneRACE study, and 1,254 subjects contributed by 6 global collaborators. A de-identified subject ID, COVID-19 status, age in years and sex were almost always included in the sample metadata. Where available, HLA class I and class II types were taken from metadata supplied by the sample provider and were not determined by assay-based typing.

As for this clone: There is no known antigen for this receptor. Nothing much larger sits one base from this clone, and base qualities are not available.

The paper as a whole reports these results and caveats: Clinical and demographic metadata were provided uncurated, with the amount varying by source and participant.

TCRbeta CDR3 regions were amplified from genomic DNA using the immunoSEQ Assay, a bias-controlled multiplex PCR. On the authors' methods: Nucleated cell counts per sample were estimated from amplification of reference gene primers within the assay. To quantify the absolute abundance of each unique TCRbeta CDR3 rearrangement, sequence reads were collapsed and filtered. Productive Simpson clonality was computed per sample as the square root of Simpson's diversity index over productive rearrangements. The clones in this table, taken by TCRdb from immuneACCESS, are in-frame only. Not every clone is retained; where verified, under half of the shortfall comes from an unresolved V gene, and the cause of the rest is unknown. The V and J calls and the clone size are those of that table, but D and trimming were determined from the DNA. Within this sample are a few hundred thousand clones, with 70% to 90% of them counted one time only. The top ten constitute less than 2.5% of the sample.

Participants in the prospective study were aged roughly 18 to 100 years, lived in 20 to 30 United States geographic areas, and enrolled through a virtual design. To assign participants to cohorts, the prospective study relied on clinical history that participants themselves reported in a screening survey and a study questionnaire. Recovered participants in ImmuneRACE Cohort 3 were defined as having two consecutive negative NP/OP PCR tests, clearance from a healthcare professional, or resolution of symptoms. Each participant in the prospective study had whole blood, serum and a nasopharyngeal or oropharyngeal swab collected by mobile phlebotomists. Over a 2-month period, participants in the prospective study had the option of providing additional blood draws and questionnaires. Before DNA extraction, blood samples from the prospective study were shipped at room temperature or frozen. Sample: PBMCs or T cells enriched from blood (not recorded which). The sequence was collected from a man aged 30-40 years who had recovered from COVID-19.

The sequence in DNA is TGTGCCAGCAGAAGGGGGCAAAACACTGAAGCTTTCTTT. This is translated as CASRRGQNTEAFF. The sequence joins TRBV2 to TRBJ1-1, and TRBD1 aligns with 7 junction nucleotides. The germline V gene yields SNHLY for CDR1 and FYNNEI for CDR2. Unmatched junction bases come to 3, with V trimmed by 6 bases and J by 2 bases. The CDR3 runs 13 residues from the cysteine to the phenylalanine. This entry keeps only the CDR3 DNA: 39 bases, framed from base 1.